Each of the 3 T cell receptor beta chains below was sequenced from the same sample in a study of blood T cell repertoires in COVID-19. Clones were sequenced by immunoSEQ multiplex PCR, and TCRdb holds only the in-frame ones, with some missing. The table lists about 250,000 clones, around 85% of them singletons. The sequenced material came from peripheral blood. Receptors were obtained from a middle-aged woman with active or convalescent COVID-19.

The table lists this clone with many counts. The chain uses TRBV4-1 and TRBJ2-5, with D maybe TRBD2 (6 bases). Germline V CDR1 and CDR2: MGHRA, YSYEKL. The CDR3 loop spans 15 amino acids. V was shortened by 1 base and J by 2 bases, with 11 bases between the two germline ends. The CDR3 coding sequence is TGCGCCAGCAGCCAAGCCAGGGAGGTACAAGAGACCCAGTACTTC. Encoded protein: CASSQAREVQETQYF.

V gene TRBV15 combines with J gene TRBJ2-5, with 10 bases identical to TRBD2. Germline V gene sequence: CDR1 LNHNV, CDR2 YYDKDF (reference sequence). The trim removed 11 bases at V and 5 bases at J, leaving 2 bases unmatched. CDR3 length equals 11 residues. The CDR3 loop reads CAAGLAETQYF. The CDR3 DNA follows: TGTGCCGCGGGACTAGCGGAGACCCAGTACTTC.

The chain recombines TRBV29-1 with TRBJ1-1; possible D gene TRBD1, 6 bases. This CDR3 comprises 11 residues. Trimming removed 8 bases from V and 5 bases from J, with 12 bases in between. Germline loops: CDR1 SQVTM, CDR2 ANQGSEA. The CDR3 region has the DNA TGCAGCCTTCTAAGGGGGACTGAAGCTTTCTTT. It encodes CSLLRGTEAFF.